This T cell receptor beta chain was recorded in a study of CD8+ T cells in alopecia areata. Extracted RNA was reverse transcribed, and the resulting cDNA served as sequencing template. Clones were sequenced by immunoSEQ multiplex PCR, and TCRdb holds only the in-frame ones, with some missing. The data show 35,000 to 50,000 clones, roughly 92% seen once. This sample's treatment: oral pan-JAK inhibitor, 5-10 mg twice daily. The clonotype originates from a human donor with alopecia areata. The source was CD8+ T cells sorted from blood, collected at week 24, from a patient treated with tofacitinib.

The CDR3 spells CASSSQPGTSGGVRDTQYF. The DNA of the CDR3 is TGTGCCAGCAGCTCCCAGCCCGGGACTAGCGGGGGGGTTAGAGATACGCAGTATTTT. V usage is TRBV9 and J usage is TRBJ2-3; 16 nucleotides align to TRBD2. Germline CDR1 and CDR2: SGDLS and YYNGEE. V was pared by 4 bases and J by 5 bases, with 13 bases of the junction left unmatched. The CDR3 is 19 residues long.